This entry describes one T cell receptor beta chain. Its antigen is currently unknown. This sample was included in a study of shared clonotypes between healthy human individuals. Findings of the study overall: Clonotype sharing among donors, it was expected, would be affected by sequencing depth.

This was a deep-level run. TCRdb's copy holds only in-frame clones and misses some; the assay was immunoSEQ multiplex PCR. The data contain about 2.4 million clones, approximately 93% of them singletons. Looked up from germline, CDR1 is MNHNS and CDR2 is SASEGT. This CDR3 comprises 15 residues. V shed 6 bases and J 9 bases; nucleotides not matched to a gene: 9. The J gene is TRBJ2-1, the V gene TRBV6-1; 12 bases map to TRBD2. The sample comprised naive CD4+ T cells from PBMCs. Subset given: CD45RA+ positively selected. The clonotype was recovered from a man younger than 35 in good health. Some clones in this sample may be carry-over from other donors' samples. This CDR3 reads CASRKTSGSRGEQFF. CDR3 DNA sequence: TGTGCCAGCAGAAAGACTAGCGGGAGTAGGGGTGAGCAGTTCTTC.